This record concerns one T cell receptor (beta chain) sequence. Trimming pared 7 bases from V and 0 bases from J, leaving 13 bases between. The CDR3 covers 15 residues. The germline V gene has CDR1 ENHRY and CDR2 SYGVKD. Assay used: immunoSEQ multiplex PCR; TCRdb lists only in-frame clones, some missing. Among approximately 89,000 clones listed, around nine tenths were seen once. The sample comes from a study of T cell responses to AZD1222 COVID-19 vaccine. Background on the study: Second-dose timings of about 4 or about 12 weeks were pooled.

The sample in question was peripheral blood, obtained on day 0 of AZD1222 vaccination. The chain links TRBV10-3 to TRBJ1-3; D remains unclear. The source of this sequence is an adult in good health. CDR3 sequence reads: CAITRGGSSGNTIYF. The CDR3 region has the DNA TGTGCCATCACCCGAGGCGGCAGCTCTGGAAACACCATATATTTT.